This T cell receptor beta chain was captured in a study of cytomegalovirus exposure and HLA in healthy donors. This clone was counted a few times. The CDR3 sequence is 14 residues long. Germline V gene sequence: CDR1 SEHNR, CDR2 FQNEAQ (reference sequence). V lost 11 bases, J lost 2 bases, and 9 bases stayed unmatched. Amplification used 60 Vbeta primers and 13 Jbeta primers. Sequencing used immunoSEQ multiplex PCR; TCRdb keeps in-frame clones, though not all of them. This sample yields roughly 100,000 clones, of which approximately 9% are seen a single time; about 5% belongs to the top ten. This receptor was obtained from a man aged 50 to 59 in good health and CMV-seropositive. The sequenced sample consisted of PBMCs. The chain employs TRBV7-9 and TRBJ1-5; TRBD1 aligns across 7 bases. CDR3 protein: CAGQRGHGNQPQHF. CDR3 sequence (DNA): TGTGCCGGTCAAAGGGGGCATGGCAATCAGCCCCAGCATTTT.